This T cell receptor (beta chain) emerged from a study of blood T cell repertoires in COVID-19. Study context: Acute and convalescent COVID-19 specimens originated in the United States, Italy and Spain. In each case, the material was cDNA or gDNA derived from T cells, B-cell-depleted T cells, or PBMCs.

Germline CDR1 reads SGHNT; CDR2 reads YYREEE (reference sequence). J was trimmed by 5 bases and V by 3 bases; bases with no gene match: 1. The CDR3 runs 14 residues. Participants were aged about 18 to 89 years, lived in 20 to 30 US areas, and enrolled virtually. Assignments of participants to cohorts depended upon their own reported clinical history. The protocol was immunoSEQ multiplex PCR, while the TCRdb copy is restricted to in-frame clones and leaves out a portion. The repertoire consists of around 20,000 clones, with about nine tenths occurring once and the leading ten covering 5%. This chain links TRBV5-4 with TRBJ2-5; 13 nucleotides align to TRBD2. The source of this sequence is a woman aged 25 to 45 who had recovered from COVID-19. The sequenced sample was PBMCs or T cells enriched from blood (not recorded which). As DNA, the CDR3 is TGTGCCAGCAGCTCGGGACTAGCGGGGGAGACCCAGTACTTC. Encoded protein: CASSSGLAGETQYF.